The sequence of this T cell receptor (beta chain) was determined in a study of human T cells and chemical hapten exposure. General study findings and limits: Versus controls, significantly more large CDR3 similarity clusters arose from expanded TCRs. Counts of TCRs expanded at PT1 correlated positively with patch test score.

Germline assignment: CDR1 LGHDT and CDR2 YNNKEL (reference sequence). V was clipped by 8 bases and J by 7 bases; unmatched bases: 7. The CDR3 runs to 12 residues. In the case of this clonotype: Its antigen is undetermined.

Library construction involved attaching unique molecular identifiers to individual cDNA molecules, which allowed quantitative, reproducible TCR counting. In the original workflow: Samples contained a median of 95,638 TCRs, with a range of about 23,224 to 750,000. TCRdb ran MiXCR on the RACE reads and lists one entry per CDR3 protein. TCRdb, not the original authors, processed these V and J calls. The sample includes roughly 130,000 distinct CDR3 sequences, about 10% seen only once; the top ten take 2% to 2.5%. Documented time point: patch test 3, about 24 weeks after DPC sensitization. The sample's treatment: therapeutic diphenylcyclopropenone sensitization with weekly scalp DPC.

The specimen comprised whole blood, sampled in connection with sensitization to the hapten diphenylcyclopropenone (DPC). The sequence was obtained from a woman aged 50 to 60 with alopecia areata. Some clones in this sample may be carry-over from other donors' samples. The V and J genes are TRBV3-1 and TRBJ2-7, with 8 nucleotides matching TRBD1. In nucleotides, the CDR3 is TGTGCCAGCGGAGGACAGGGTAAGGAGCAGTACTTC. This translates into CASGGQGKEQYF.